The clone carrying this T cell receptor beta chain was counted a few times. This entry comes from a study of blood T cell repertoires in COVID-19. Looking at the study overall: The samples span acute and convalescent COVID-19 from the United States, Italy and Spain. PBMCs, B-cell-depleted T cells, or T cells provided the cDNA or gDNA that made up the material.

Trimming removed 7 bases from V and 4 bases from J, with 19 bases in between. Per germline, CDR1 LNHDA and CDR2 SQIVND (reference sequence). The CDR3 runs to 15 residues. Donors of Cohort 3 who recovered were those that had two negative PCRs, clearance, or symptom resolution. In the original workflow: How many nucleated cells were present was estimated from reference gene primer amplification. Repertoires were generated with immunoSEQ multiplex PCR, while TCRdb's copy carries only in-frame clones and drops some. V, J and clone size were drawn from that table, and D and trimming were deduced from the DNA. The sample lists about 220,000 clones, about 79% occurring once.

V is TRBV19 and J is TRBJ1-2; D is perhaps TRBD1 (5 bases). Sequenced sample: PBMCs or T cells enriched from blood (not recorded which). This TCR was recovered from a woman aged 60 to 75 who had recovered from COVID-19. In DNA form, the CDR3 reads TGTGCCAGTACGGAAGACCGCGGGGCAGCCTATGGCTACACCTTC. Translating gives CASTEDRGAAYGYTF.